Below, 27 T cell receptor beta chains from the same sample are listed, as sequenced in a study of OX40 agonist ivuxolimab in advanced cancers. Sequenced by immunoSEQ multiplex PCR; TCRdb stores in-frame clones only, minus some. Of around 16,000 clones listed, about 86% are singletons. The sample here was CD4+ or CD8+ T cells sorted from blood, taken in a trial of the OX40 agonist ivuxolimab. The receptors were sampled from an adult with an advanced solid tumor such as melanoma, head and neck, liver or kidney cancer.

This clone was found a few times. This chain links TRBV7-2 with TRBJ1-1; perhaps TRBD1 as D (6 bases). The V gene lost 5 bases and the J gene lost 8 bases, with 18 bases spanning the gap. The germline V gene has CDR1 SGHTA and CDR2 FQGNSA. This CDR3 contains 14 residues. For the CDR3, the DNA is TGTGCCAGCAGCCGAGACAGGACAGTTCTCGAAGCTTTCTTT. Translation gives CASSRDRTVLEAFF.

V gene TRBV27 combines with J gene TRBJ2-5, with TRBD2 identical over 11 bases. The CDR3 runs 18 residues. Germline V lookup: CDR1 MNHEY, CDR2 SMNVEV (reference sequence). The junction had 15 bases not matched to a gene; V was cut back by 6 bases and J by 3 bases. In DNA form, the CDR3 reads TGTGCCAGCAGACCCTTTATCGGGGGGACTAGCGGAAAAGAGACCCAGTACTTC. It codes for CASRPFIGGTSGKETQYF.

The chain has TRBV19 and TRBJ1-2; D remains ambiguous. Per the germline V gene, CDR1 is LNHDA and CDR2 is SQIVND (reference sequence). Trimming left V 1 base short and J 4 bases short, with 10 bases between. The CDR3 has 14 amino acids. Written as DNA, the CDR3 is TGTGCCAGTAGTATAGGTCAGGTTGGCTATGGCTACACCTTC. This gives the protein CASSIGQVGYGYTF.

This chain links TRBV7-9 with TRBJ2-5; no definite D call. CDR3 size: 11 residues. Germline lookup yields CDR1 SEHNR and CDR2 FQNEAQ (reference sequence). V was trimmed by 3 bases and J by 4 bases, leaving 3 bases between them. As DNA, the CDR3 is TGTGCCAGCAGCTTCTCAGAGACCCAGTACTTC. This sequence encodes CASSFSETQYF.

This chain uses TRBV19 with TRBJ2-5; D call uncertain. Germline CDR1 and CDR2: LNHDA and SQIVND (reference sequence). The V end was cut by 5 bases, the J end by 7 bases, with 17 bases between. This CDR3 has 14 amino acids. The CDR3 loop reads CASSPLNQVGTQYF. CDR3 DNA sequence: TGTGCCAGTAGTCCCCTTAATCAGGTCGGGACCCAGTACTTC.

The genes are TRBV9 and TRBJ2-2; 7 positions match TRBD1. Looked up from germline, CDR1 is SGDLS and CDR2 is YYNGEE. V lost 2 bases to trimming and J lost 4 bases; unmatched junction nucleotides: 2. The CDR3 has 14 residues. This chain's CDR3 is CASSVDRLTGELFF. CDR3 coding DNA: TGTGCCAGCAGCGTGGACAGGCTCACCGGGGAGCTGTTTTTT.

CDR3: CASTASGTYNEQFF. CDR3 sequence (DNA): TGTGCCAGCACTGCTAGCGGGACCTACAATGAGCAGTTCTTC. The chain has TRBV2 and TRBJ2-1, with TRBD2 matching over 9 bases. V lost 7 bases, J lost 2 bases, and 3 bases stayed unmatched. The CDR3 length is 14 residues. The germline gives CDR1 SNHLY, CDR2 FYNNEI.

J is TRBJ2-3 and V is TRBV15, with 10 bases matching TRBD2. The ends lost 0 bases at V and 8 bases at J; junction bases unmatched: 14. Germline CDR1 and CDR2: LNHNV and YYDKDF (reference sequence). The CDR3 spans 18 residues. The CDR3 DNA is TGTGCCACCAGCAGAGAGGGAACTAGCGGGATGAAGACGGGTACGCAGTATTTT. It yields the protein CATSREGTSGMKTGTQYF. The full variable domain, completed using reference TRBV15 and TRBJ2-3, is DAMVIQNPRYQVTQFGKPVTLSCSQTLNHNVMYWYQQKSSQAPKLLFHYYDKDFNNEADTPDNFQSRRPNTSFCFLDIRSPGLGDTAMYLCATSREGTSGMKTGTQYFGPGTRLTVL.

This rearrangement joins TRBV7-9 to TRBJ2-5; D gene unclear. Germline CDR1 and CDR2: SEHNR and FQNEAQ (reference sequence). V lost 6 bases, J lost 5 bases, and 7 bases lay in between. The length of the CDR3 is 11 residues. CDR3 sequence: CASSSSETQYF. The CDR3 region has the DNA TGTGCCAGCAGTTCCTCGGAGACCCAGTACTTC.

V usage is TRBV6-1 and J usage is TRBJ1-5; D unclear. CDR3 length: 15 amino acids. Trimming stripped 4 bases from V and 2 bases from J, with 12 bases between. CDR1 MNHNS and CDR2 SASEGT come from the germline V gene. Here the CDR3 reads CASSAEGSGNQPQHF. As DNA, the CDR3 is TGTGCCAGCAGTGCTGAGGGATCGGGCAATCAGCCCCAGCATTTT.

The chain has TRBV9 and TRBJ2-5; the D gene is possibly TRBD1 (5 bases). Germline V CDR1 and CDR2: SGDLS, YYNGEE. Trimming stripped 3 bases from V and 4 bases from J, with 10 bases between. The CDR3 is 13 amino acids. CDR3 region: CASSAAQGETQYF. The CDR3 coding sequence is TGTGCCAGCAGCGCCGCTCAGGGAGAGACCCAGTACTTC.

CDR3 nucleotides: TGTGCCAGCAGCTTAGATCGCTTAATACAGGGTCCCTATGGCTACACCTTC. This gives the protein CASSLDRLIQGPYGYTF. This chain uses TRBV11-2 with TRBJ1-2, with D perhaps TRBD1 (6 bases). Trimming cost V 0 bases and J 4 bases, with 18 bases left between them. CDR1 is SGHAT and CDR2 is FQNNGV in the germline V gene. CDR3 length: 17 amino acids.

The chain links TRBV29-1 to TRBJ1-4; D might be TRBD1 (5 bases). With 4 bases removed from V and 8 bases from J, the gap between germline ends came to 11 bases. Germline V lookup: CDR1 SQVTM, CDR2 ANQGSEA. There are 12 residues in the CDR3. This CDR3 reads CSVGQGREKLFF. The CDR3 bases are TGCAGCGTTGGTCAGGGCCGCGAAAAACTGTTTTTT.

This clone was recorded only once. This chain connects TRBV7-2 to TRBJ2-7, with D unclear. This CDR3 contains 13 residues. The germline V and J ends were trimmed by 5 bases and 2 bases, with 10 bases remaining between them. CDR1 SGHTA and CDR2 FQGNSA come from the germline V gene. The DNA of the CDR3 is TGTGCCAGCAGCATGGACCCCGCCTACGAGCAGTACTTC. It yields the protein CASSMDPAYEQYF.

This clone was found once. J is TRBJ1-5 and V is TRBV6-1, with TRBD1 as a possible D gene (5 bases). CDR3 length: 16 amino acids. Germline-derived CDR1 and CDR2 are MNHNS and SASEGT. Trimming left V 1 base short and J 4 bases short, with 14 bases between. The CDR3 DNA reads TGTGCCAGCAGTGAAGAATGGACATTTGGGAATCAGCCCCAGCATTTT. This sequence encodes CASSEEWTFGNQPQHF.

The chain is built from TRBV11-2 and TRBJ2-5; D gene uncertain. V was shortened by 6 bases and J by 5 bases, with 7 bases between the two germline ends. The CDR3 is 11 residues long. The germline gives CDR1 SGHAT, CDR2 FQNNGV. CDR3 nucleotide sequence: TGTGCCAGCAGATCTGGGGAGACCCAGTACTTC. It translates to CASRSGETQYF.

V and J are TRBV7-7 and TRBJ2-7; 7 nucleotides align to TRBD2. With 8 bases clipped from V and 5 bases from J, the junction kept 9 bases outside the gene matches. CDR1 is SSHAT and CDR2 is FNYEAQ in the germline V gene (reference sequence). The CDR3 loop spans 13 amino acids. For the CDR3, the DNA is TGTGCCAGCCCCTGGGGGGGGTCCCACGAGCAGTACTTC. It yields the protein CASPWGGSHEQYF.

CDR3 residues: CASSPTSFSYNEQFF. The CDR3 DNA sequence: TGTGCCAGCAGCCCGACTAGTTTTTCCTACAATGAGCAGTTCTTC. The chain recombines TRBV7-8 with TRBJ2-1; the D gene is possibly TRBD2 (6 bases). The germline V gene encodes CDR1 SGHVS and CDR2 FQNEAQ. This CDR3 has 15 amino acids. Trimming removed 5 bases from V and 1 base from J, with 12 bases in between.

This chain uses TRBV30 with TRBJ2-1, with D unresolved. CDR1 is GTSNPN, CDR2 SVGIG, per germline (reference sequence). The CDR3 spans 15 residues. V lost 1 base to trimming and J lost 8 bases, with 18 bases between them. The CDR3 loop reads CAWSDLASGGDEQFF. Written as DNA, the CDR3 is TGTGCCTGGAGTGATCTGGCTAGTGGTGGCGATGAGCAGTTCTTC.

V is TRBV29-1 and J is TRBJ2-3; 8 bases map to TRBD2. The V gene end was trimmed by 6 bases and the J gene end by 1 base; junction bases not matched to a gene: 6. The germline gives CDR1 SQVTM, CDR2 ANQGSEA. The CDR3 sequence is 14 residues long. CDR3: CSVTSGGGTDTQYF. The CDR3 DNA reads TGCAGCGTGACTTCGGGAGGGGGCACAGATACGCAGTATTTT.

CDR3 sequence reads: CASKRQGLGNQPQHF. In nucleotides, the CDR3 is TGTGCCAGCAAGCGGCAGGGCTTGGGCAATCAGCCCCAGCATTTT. V usage is TRBV2 and J usage is TRBJ1-5; a weak D match, TRBD1 (5 bases). The germline V gene has CDR1 SNHLY and CDR2 FYNNEI. The CDR3 runs to 15 residues. Trimming took off 7 bases at V and 2 bases at J, with 15 bases between the two ends.

The V gene is TRBV18, the J gene TRBJ2-1; 7 bases map to TRBD2. The V segment lost 3 bases and the J segment 7 bases; nucleotides outside the gene matches: 6. Germline V gene sequence: CDR1 KGHSH, CDR2 LQKENI. The CDR3 covers 14 residues. CDR3 bases: TGTGCCAGCTCACCGGTACTAGCGCTAAATGAGCAGTTCTTC. It is translated as CASSPVLALNEQFF.

Comment on this clone: The identical CDR3 is also encoded by other nucleotide sequences in the sample. CDR3 protein: CASSPGRGAEGYWTGELFF. The CDR3 DNA follows: TGTGCCAGCTCACCCGGGCGGGGTGCAGAGGGCTACTGGACCGGGGAGCTGTTTTTT. The chain recombines TRBV18 with TRBJ2-2, with D maybe TRBD2 (6 bases). Germline loops: CDR1 KGHSH, CDR2 LQKENI. The V gene lost 3 bases and the J gene lost 5 bases, with 25 bases spanning the gap. The CDR3 is 19 amino acids.

CDR3 sequence: CASSYFGTGSGQQYF. The DNA for the CDR3 is TGTGCCAGCAGTTACTTCGGGACAGGGTCGGGTCAGCAGTACTTC. This sequence joins TRBV6-5 and TRBJ2-7; 9 bases are shared with TRBD1. From germline, CDR1 is MNHEY and CDR2 SVGAGI. This CDR3 region has 15 residues. With 1 base clipped from V and 8 bases from J, the junction kept 9 bases outside the gene matches.

The V and J genes are TRBV9 and TRBJ1-2; D gene ambiguous. V shed 3 bases and J shed 4 bases, with 10 bases lying between them. The germline V gene encodes CDR1 SGDLS and CDR2 YYNGEE. The CDR3 is 13 residues long. The DNA of the CDR3 is TGTGCCAGCAGCGCGGGCAGCGGCTATGGCTACACCTTC. Translation: CASSAGSGYGYTF.

The chain uses TRBV15 and TRBJ1-3; D is unclear. V gave up 4 bases and J gave up 4 bases, with 11 bases separating them. CDR1 and CDR2 (germline): LNHNV, YYDKDF (reference sequence). The CDR3 length is 14 residues. The DNA for the CDR3 is TGTGCCACCAGCACCTCCGGACCGGGAAACACCATATATTTT. Protein sequence: CATSTSGPGNTIYF.

The chain links TRBV5-5 to TRBJ1-2; 9 positions match TRBD1. Germline V gives CDR1 SGHKS, CDR2 YYEKEE (reference sequence). The CDR3 has 14 amino acids. Trimming at V came to 3 bases and at J to 7 bases, leaving 7 bases not matched to a gene. CDR3: CASSWKTGGFGYTF. The CDR3 DNA is TGTGCCAGCAGCTGGAAGACAGGGGGTTTTGGCTACACCTTC.